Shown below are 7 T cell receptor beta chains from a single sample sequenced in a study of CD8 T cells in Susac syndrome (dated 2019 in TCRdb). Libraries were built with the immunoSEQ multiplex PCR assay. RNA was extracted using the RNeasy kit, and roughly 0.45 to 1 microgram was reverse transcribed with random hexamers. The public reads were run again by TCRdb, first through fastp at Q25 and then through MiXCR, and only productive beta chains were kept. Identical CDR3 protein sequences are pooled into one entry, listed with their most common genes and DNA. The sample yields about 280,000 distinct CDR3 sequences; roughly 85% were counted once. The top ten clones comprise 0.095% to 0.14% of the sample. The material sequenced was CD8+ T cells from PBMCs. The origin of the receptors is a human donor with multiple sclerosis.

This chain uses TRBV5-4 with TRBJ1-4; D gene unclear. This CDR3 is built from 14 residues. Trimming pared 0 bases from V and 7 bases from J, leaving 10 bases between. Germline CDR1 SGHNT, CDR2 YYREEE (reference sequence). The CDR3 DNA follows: TGTGCCAGCAGCTTGGACCAAGGTGGTGAAAAACTGTTTTTT. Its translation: CASSLDQGGEKLFF.

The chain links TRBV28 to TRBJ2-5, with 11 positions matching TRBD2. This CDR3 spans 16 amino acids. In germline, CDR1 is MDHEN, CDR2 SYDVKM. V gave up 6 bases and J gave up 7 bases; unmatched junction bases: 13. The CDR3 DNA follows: TGTGCCAGCAGCGCTGCCGGGACTAGCGGTTGGGGGACCCAGTACTTC. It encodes CASSAAGTSGWGTQYF.

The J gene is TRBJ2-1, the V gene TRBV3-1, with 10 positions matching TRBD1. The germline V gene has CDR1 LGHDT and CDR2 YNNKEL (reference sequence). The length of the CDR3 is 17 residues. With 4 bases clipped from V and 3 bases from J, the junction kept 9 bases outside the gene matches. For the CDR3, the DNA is TGTGCCAGCAGCCTAATAGCGGGACAGGGGAACTACAATGAGCAGTTCTTC. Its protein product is CASSLIAGQGNYNEQFF.

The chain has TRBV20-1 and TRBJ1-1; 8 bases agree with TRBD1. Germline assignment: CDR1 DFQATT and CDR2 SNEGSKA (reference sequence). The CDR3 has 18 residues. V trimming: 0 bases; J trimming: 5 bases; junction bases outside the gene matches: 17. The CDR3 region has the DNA TGCAGTGCTAGAGATCGTAGAAGACAGGGGTTGGGGAGGACTGAAGCTTTCTTT. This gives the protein CSARDRRRQGLGRTEAFF.

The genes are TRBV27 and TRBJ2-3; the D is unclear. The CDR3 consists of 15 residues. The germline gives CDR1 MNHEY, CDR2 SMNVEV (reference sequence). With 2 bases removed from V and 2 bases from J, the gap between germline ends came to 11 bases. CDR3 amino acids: CASSLARPYTDTQYF. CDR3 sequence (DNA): TGTGCCAGCAGTTTAGCGCGGCCTTACACAGATACGCAGTATTTT.

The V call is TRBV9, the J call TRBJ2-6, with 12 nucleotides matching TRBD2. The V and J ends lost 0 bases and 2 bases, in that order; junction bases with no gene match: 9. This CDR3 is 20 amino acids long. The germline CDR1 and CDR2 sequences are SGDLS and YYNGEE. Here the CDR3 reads CASSVGLAGAQPAGANVLTF. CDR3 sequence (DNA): TGTGCCAGCAGCGTAGGACTAGCGGGAGCCCAGCCGGCTGGGGCCAACGTCCTGACTTTC.

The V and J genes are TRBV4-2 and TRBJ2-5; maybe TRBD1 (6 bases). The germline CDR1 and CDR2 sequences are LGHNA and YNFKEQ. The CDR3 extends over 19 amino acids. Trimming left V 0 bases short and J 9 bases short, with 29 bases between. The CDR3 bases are TGTGCCAGCAGCCAAGAAGTCTCAGATATCGTGTCTCTCCCAGGGGCCCAGTACTTC. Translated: CASSQEVSDIVSLPGAQYF.